These T cell receptor beta chains were read from a single sample in a study of metastatic and nonmetastatic thyroid tumors. MiXCR re-clonotyped the PCR reads for TCRdb. In the table there are 4,000 or so clones, around a third of which are singletons. Sequencing was performed on tumor tissue. These receptors were taken from a female donor with papillary thyroid cancer or a benign thyroid nodule (not recorded which). Some clones in this sample may be carry-over from other donors' samples. The CDR3 runs from the conserved cysteine through the conserved F or W. Fields, in order: CDR3 DNA, CDR3 protein, V gene, D gene, J gene, clone size. D genes are given only for firm matches. Only some rows state a clone size, as once, few, many or a class for expanded clones.

CDR3nt: TGCGCCAGCAGCCAAGCCCGGGTCAATCAGCCCCAGCATTTT
CDR3aa: CASSQARVNQPQHF
v_gene: TRBV4-1
d_gene: NA
j_gene: TRBJ1-5
abundance: NA

CDR3nt: TGTGCCACCAGCCCAGCAGGGGCTGAAGCTTTCTTT
CDR3aa: CATSPAGAEAFF
v_gene: TRBV15
d_gene: NA
j_gene: TRBJ1-1
abundance: large

CDR3nt: TGTGCCAGCGCGGGGGGACAGGGGGCGGGGGAGCAGTACTTC
CDR3aa: CASAGGQGAGEQYF
v_gene: TRBV6-1
d_gene: TRBD1
j_gene: TRBJ2-7
abundance: few

CDR3nt: TGTGCTAGCAGAAAGGACCTCACCGGGGAGCTGTTTTTT
CDR3aa: CASRKDLTGELFF
v_gene: TRBV7-7
d_gene: NA
j_gene: TRBJ2-2
abundance: NA

CDR3nt: TGCGCCAGCAGTGATCCCGGGACTAGCGCCTACGAGCAGTACTTC
CDR3aa: CASSDPGTSAYEQYF
v_gene: TRBV10-1
d_gene: TRBD2
j_gene: TRBJ2-7
abundance: NA

CDR3nt: TGTGCCACGACAGGGTGGTATGGCTACACCTTC
CDR3aa: CATTGWYGYTF
v_gene: TRBV19
d_gene: TRBD1
j_gene: TRBJ1-2
abundance: NA

CDR3nt: TGTGCCAGCAGTTACTCGAGGGGGGTCAACACCGGGGAGCTGTTTTTT
CDR3aa: CASSYSRGVNTGELFF
v_gene: TRBV6-2/TRBV6-3
d_gene: NA
j_gene: TRBJ2-2
abundance: few

CDR3nt: TGCAGTGCTAGAGCTGGGGAGGCGACCTACGAGCAGTACTTC
CDR3aa: CSARAGEATYEQYF
v_gene: TRBV20-1
d_gene: NA
j_gene: TRBJ2-7
abundance: once

CDR3nt: TGTGCCAGCAGTGCCTCCAGGGTTCATCAGTTCTTC
CDR3aa: CASSASRVHQFF
v_gene: TRBV6-1
d_gene: NA
j_gene: TRBJ2-1
abundance: NA

CDR3nt: TGCGCCAGCGGCGGACAGGGGGCGGCAGATGGCTACACCTTC
CDR3aa: CASGGQGAADGYTF
v_gene: TRBV5-1
d_gene: TRBD1
j_gene: TRBJ1-2
abundance: NA

CDR3nt: TGTGCCAGCAGAGGGACAGGGGGCGCCGAGCAGTACTTC
CDR3aa: CASRGTGGAEQYF
v_gene: TRBV7-2
d_gene: TRBD1
j_gene: TRBJ2-7
abundance: NA

CDR3nt: TGTGCCAGCAGTGACGGGGCCACAGGGGTTTACAATGAGCAGTTCTTC
CDR3aa: CASSDGATGVYNEQFF
v_gene: TRBV6-1
d_gene: TRBD1
j_gene: TRBJ2-1
abundance: NA

CDR3nt: TGTGCCAGCAGTTCCGAACAGGGAATCGCGCAGTATTTT
CDR3aa: CASSSEQGIAQYF
v_gene: TRBV27
d_gene: NA
j_gene: TRBJ2-3
abundance: few

CDR3nt: TGTGCCAGCAGTTTATGTGCCCCACAATCCGGGGAAGGGACCGGCACCGGGGAGCTGTTTTTT
CDR3aa: CASSLCAPQSGEGTGTGELFF
v_gene: TRBV27
d_gene: NA
j_gene: TRBJ2-2
abundance: NA

CDR3nt: TGTGCCAGCAGTTTCCTGATCACCGGGGAGCTGTTTTTT
CDR3aa: CASSFLITGELFF
v_gene: TRBV28
d_gene: NA
j_gene: TRBJ2-2
abundance: NA

CDR3nt: TGTGCCAGCAGATCAGGGGGCAGTCGGTCACCCCTCCACTTT
CDR3aa: CASRSGGSRSPLHF
v_gene: TRBV28
d_gene: TRBD1
j_gene: TRBJ1-6
abundance: few

CDR3nt: TGTGCCAGCAGCCCAGTAGCGGGAGTTGGCACAGATACGCAGTATTTT
CDR3aa: CASSPVAGVGTDTQYF
v_gene: TRBV4-2
d_gene: TRBD2
j_gene: TRBJ2-3
abundance: once

CDR3nt: TGTGCCAGCAGCCCAGGACAGGGGGCTGGCTATGGCTACACCTTC
CDR3aa: CASSPGQGAGYGYTF
v_gene: TRBV7-8
d_gene: TRBD1
j_gene: TRBJ1-2
abundance: NA

CDR3nt: TGCAGTGCTTTCGGGACTAGAAACACCGGGGAGCTGTTTTTT
CDR3aa: CSAFGTRNTGELFF
v_gene: TRBV20-1
d_gene: TRBD2
j_gene: TRBJ2-2
abundance: large

CDR3nt: TGTGCCAGCAGTTTACATCGACTGGAGGTGAGCTCCTACAATGAGCAGTTCTTC
CDR3aa: CASSLHRLEVSSYNEQFF
v_gene: TRBV27
d_gene: NA
j_gene: TRBJ2-1
abundance: NA

CDR3nt: TGTGCCAGCTGGTGGAACTATGGCTACACCTTC
CDR3aa: CASWWNYGYTF
v_gene: TRBV6-2/TRBV6-3
d_gene: NA
j_gene: TRBJ1-2
abundance: few

CDR3nt: TGTGCCAGCAAGGACAGGGGGGACACCGGGGAGCTGTTTTTT
CDR3aa: CASKDRGDTGELFF
v_gene: TRBV6-1
d_gene: TRBD1
j_gene: TRBJ2-2
abundance: NA

CDR3nt: TGTGCCAGCAGGTGGAATGGCTACACCTTC
CDR3aa: CASRWNGYTF
v_gene: TRBV6-1
d_gene: NA
j_gene: TRBJ1-2
abundance: few

CDR3nt: TGTGCGAGCAGTTCCGGCGCCAGGGCCAGGTGGGATGAGCAGTTCTTC
CDR3aa: CASSSGARARWDEQFF
v_gene: TRBV6-2/TRBV6-3
d_gene: NA
j_gene: TRBJ2-1
abundance: NA

CDR3nt: TGTGCCAGCAGCCAATCGGTTGGCGAGCAGTACTTC
CDR3aa: CASSQSVGEQYF
v_gene: TRBV16
d_gene: NA
j_gene: TRBJ2-7
abundance: few

CDR3nt: TGTGCCAGCAGCGCGGGACAAACCGGTCCCAATGAGCAGTTCTTC
CDR3aa: CASSAGQTGPNEQFF
v_gene: TRBV6-1
d_gene: NA
j_gene: TRBJ2-1
abundance: NA

CDR3nt: TGTGCCAGCAGCGGCACACGGAGGTCCGGGGAGCTGTTTTTT
CDR3aa: CASSGTRRSGELFF
v_gene: TRBV9
d_gene: NA
j_gene: TRBJ2-2
abundance: NA

CDR3nt: TGCAGTGCTAGAAAGCTAGCGGGAAATACCGGGGAGCTGTTTTTT
CDR3aa: CSARKLAGNTGELFF
v_gene: TRBV20-1
d_gene: TRBD2
j_gene: TRBJ2-2
abundance: NA

CDR3nt: TGTGCCAGCAGCTTAGGGACAGGAACTCTAAGCTCTGGGGCCAACGTCCTGACTTTC
CDR3aa: CASSLGTGTLSSGANVLTF
v_gene: TRBV11-2
d_gene: TRBD1
j_gene: TRBJ2-6
abundance: NA

CDR3nt: TGCGCCAGCAGCCAAGACTGGGGACGGACGGATGAAGGGCAGTATTTT
CDR3aa: CASSQDWGRTDEGQYF
v_gene: TRBV4-3
d_gene: NA
j_gene: TRBJ2-3
abundance: once

CDR3nt: TGTGCCAGCAGCCTCAGGGGTAACACCGGGGAGCTGTTTTTT
CDR3aa: CASSLRGNTGELFF
v_gene: TRBV27
d_gene: NA
j_gene: TRBJ2-2
abundance: few